Below, 2 T cell receptor beta chains from the same sample are listed, as sequenced in a study. TCRdb passed the 5' RACE reads through MiXCR, listing each CDR3 protein once. Its table records some 71 distinct CDR3 sequences. Sequenced: naive CD4+ T cells sorted from a lymph node. Regarding subset: naive CD4+ T cells, CD4+CD45RA+CD25-. All receptors come from a female donor with breast cancer.

As concerns this clonotype: This beta chain was picked up by a library intended for alpha chains and is off target, so its count carries little meaning. The chain is built from TRBV7-3 and TRBJ1-6; 8 positions agree with TRBD1. The CDR3 loop spans 13 amino acids. The trim removed 5 bases at V and 9 bases at J, leaving 3 bases unmatched. CDR1 is SGHTA and CDR2 is FQGTGA in the germline V gene. The DNA of the CDR3 is TGTGCCAGCAGCGACAGGGGAGGTTCACCCCTCCACTTT. The encoded protein is CASSDRGGSPLHF.

In the case of this clonotype: This beta chain is off target for a library built for alpha chains, so its abundance means little. V and J are TRBV6-6 and TRBJ1-2; 7 bases fit TRBD1. The junction had 12 bases not matched to a gene; V was cut back by 9 bases and J by 8 bases. The germline V gene has CDR1 MNHNY and CDR2 SVGAGI (reference sequence). This CDR3 spans 13 amino acids. This CDR3 is CASGEQGLRGYTF. The CDR3 coding sequence is TGTGCCAGTGGGGAACAGGGGTTGCGCGGCTACACCTTC.